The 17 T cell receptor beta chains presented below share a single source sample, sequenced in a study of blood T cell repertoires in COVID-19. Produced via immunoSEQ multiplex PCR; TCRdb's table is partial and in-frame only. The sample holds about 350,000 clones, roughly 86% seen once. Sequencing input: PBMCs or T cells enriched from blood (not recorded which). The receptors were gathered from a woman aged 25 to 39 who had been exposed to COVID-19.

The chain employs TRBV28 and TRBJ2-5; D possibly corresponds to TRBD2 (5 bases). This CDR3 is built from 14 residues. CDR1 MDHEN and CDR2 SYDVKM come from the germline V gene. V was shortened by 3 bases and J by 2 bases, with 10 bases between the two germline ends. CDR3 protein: CASSFKRLQETQYF. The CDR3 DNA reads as TGTGCCAGCAGTTTTAAGCGGTTACAAGAGACCCAGTACTTC.

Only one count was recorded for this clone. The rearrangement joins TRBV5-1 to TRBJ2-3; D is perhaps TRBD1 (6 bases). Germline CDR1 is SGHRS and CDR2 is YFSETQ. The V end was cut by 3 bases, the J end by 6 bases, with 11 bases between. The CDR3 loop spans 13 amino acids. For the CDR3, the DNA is TGCGCCAGCAGCTGGGACAAAGTGGATACGCAGTATTTT. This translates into CASSWDKVDTQYF. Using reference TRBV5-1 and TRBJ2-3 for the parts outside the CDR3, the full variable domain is KAGVTQTPRYLIKTRGQQVTLSCSPISGHRSVSWYQQTPGQGLQFLFEYFSETQRNKGNFPGRFSGRQFSNSRSEMNVSTLELGDSALYLCASSWDKVDTQYFGPGTRLTVL.

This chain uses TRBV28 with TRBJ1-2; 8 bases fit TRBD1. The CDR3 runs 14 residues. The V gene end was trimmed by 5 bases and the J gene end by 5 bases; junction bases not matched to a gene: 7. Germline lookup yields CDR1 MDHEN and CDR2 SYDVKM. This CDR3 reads CASSPPGGGYGYTF. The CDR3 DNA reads TGTGCCAGCAGTCCTCCAGGGGGCGGATATGGCTACACCTTC.

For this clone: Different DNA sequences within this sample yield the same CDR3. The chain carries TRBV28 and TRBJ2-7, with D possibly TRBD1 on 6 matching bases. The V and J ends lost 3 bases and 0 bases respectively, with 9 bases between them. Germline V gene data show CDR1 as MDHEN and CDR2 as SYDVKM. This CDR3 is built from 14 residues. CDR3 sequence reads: CASSLDSSSYEQYF. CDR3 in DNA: TGTGCCAGCAGTTTGGACAGTAGCTCCTACGAGCAGTACTTC.

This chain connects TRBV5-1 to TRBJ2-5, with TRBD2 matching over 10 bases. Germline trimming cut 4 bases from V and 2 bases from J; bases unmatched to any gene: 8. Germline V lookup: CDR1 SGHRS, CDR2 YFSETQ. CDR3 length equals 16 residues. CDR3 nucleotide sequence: TGCGCCAGCAGCCCCCGGACTAGCGGCTTACAAGAGACCCAGTACTTC. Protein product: CASSPRTSGLQETQYF.

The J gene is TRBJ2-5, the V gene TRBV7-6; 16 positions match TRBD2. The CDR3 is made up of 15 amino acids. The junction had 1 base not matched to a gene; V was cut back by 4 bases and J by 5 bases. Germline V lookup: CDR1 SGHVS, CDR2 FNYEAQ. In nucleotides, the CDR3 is TGTGCCAGCAGCTCGGGACTAGCGGGAGGGGAGACCCAGTACTTC. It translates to CASSSGLAGGETQYF.

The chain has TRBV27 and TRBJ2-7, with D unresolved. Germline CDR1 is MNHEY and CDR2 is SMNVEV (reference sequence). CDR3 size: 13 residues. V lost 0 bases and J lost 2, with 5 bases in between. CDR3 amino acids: CASSLSPPYEQYF. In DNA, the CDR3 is TGTGCCAGCAGTTTATCCCCTCCCTACGAGCAGTACTTC.

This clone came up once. This CDR3 reads CASSLDPWDSSRVISYNEQFF. The CDR3, as DNA: TGCGCCAGCAGCTTGGATCCGTGGGACAGTTCCCGAGTGATCTCCTACAATGAGCAGTTCTTC. This rearrangement joins TRBV5-1 to TRBJ2-1, with 7 bases aligning to TRBD1. Germline CDR1 SGHRS, CDR2 YFSETQ. CDR3 length: 21 amino acids. V gave up 0 bases and J gave up 0 bases; unmatched junction bases: 18. The variable domain in full, with the rest retrieved from reference TRBV5-1 and TRBJ2-1, is KAGVTQTPRYLIKTRGQQVTLSCSPISGHRSVSWYQQTPGQGLQFLFEYFSETQRNKGNFPGRFSGRQFSNSRSEMNVSTLELGDSALYLCASSLDPWDSSRVISYNEQFFGPGTRLTVL.

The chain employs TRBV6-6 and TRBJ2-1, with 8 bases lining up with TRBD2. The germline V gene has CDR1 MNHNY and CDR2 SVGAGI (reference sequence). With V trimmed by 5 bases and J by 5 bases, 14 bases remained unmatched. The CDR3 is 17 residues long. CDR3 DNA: TGTGCCAGCAGTCGCCGGGGGAGCGGGAGCAACGACAATGAGCAGTTCTTC. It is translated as CASSRRGSGSNDNEQFF.

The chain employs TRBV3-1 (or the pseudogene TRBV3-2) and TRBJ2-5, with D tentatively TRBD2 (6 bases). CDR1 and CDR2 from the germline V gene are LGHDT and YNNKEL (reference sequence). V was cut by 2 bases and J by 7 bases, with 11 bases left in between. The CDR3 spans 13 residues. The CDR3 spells CASSQRREGTQYF. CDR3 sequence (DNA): TGTGCCAGCAGCCAACGGCGGGAAGGGACCCAGTACTTC.

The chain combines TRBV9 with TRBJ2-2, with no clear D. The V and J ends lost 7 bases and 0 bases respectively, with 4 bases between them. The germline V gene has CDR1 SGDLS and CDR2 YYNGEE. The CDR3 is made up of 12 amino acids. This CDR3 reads CASSSNTGELFF. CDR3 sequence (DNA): TGTGCCAGCTCCTCGAACACCGGGGAGCTGTTTTTT.

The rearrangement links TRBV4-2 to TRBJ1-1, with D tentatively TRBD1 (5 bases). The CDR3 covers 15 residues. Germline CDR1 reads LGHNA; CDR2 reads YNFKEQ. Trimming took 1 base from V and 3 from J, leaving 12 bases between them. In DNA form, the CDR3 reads TGTGCCAGCAGCCAAGTTAGGGGTGCGGACACTGAAGCTTTCTTT. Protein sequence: CASSQVRGADTEAFF.

The CDR3 here is CASSQEIYNEQFF. The CDR3 DNA sequence: TGTGCCAGCTCTCAAGAGATCTACAATGAGCAGTTCTTC. V gene TRBV18 combines with J gene TRBJ2-1, with D uncertain. The V gene's germline CDR1 is KGHSH and CDR2 LQKENI. V dropped 6 bases and J dropped 3 bases, with 9 bases sitting between them. This CDR3 is 13 amino acids long.

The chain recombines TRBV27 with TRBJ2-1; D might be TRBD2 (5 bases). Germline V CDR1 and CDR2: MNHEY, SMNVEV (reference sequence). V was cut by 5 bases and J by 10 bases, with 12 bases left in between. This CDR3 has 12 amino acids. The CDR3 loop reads CASSRLGSEQFF. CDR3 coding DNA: TGTGCCAGCAGTCGCCTGGGGAGCGAGCAGTTCTTC.

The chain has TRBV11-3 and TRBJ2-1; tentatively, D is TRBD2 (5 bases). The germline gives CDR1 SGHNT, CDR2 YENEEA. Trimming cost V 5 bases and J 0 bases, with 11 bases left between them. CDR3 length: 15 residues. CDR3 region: CASSRVAGSYNEQFF. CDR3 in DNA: TGTGCCAGCAGCAGGGTTGCGGGCTCCTACAATGAGCAGTTCTTC.

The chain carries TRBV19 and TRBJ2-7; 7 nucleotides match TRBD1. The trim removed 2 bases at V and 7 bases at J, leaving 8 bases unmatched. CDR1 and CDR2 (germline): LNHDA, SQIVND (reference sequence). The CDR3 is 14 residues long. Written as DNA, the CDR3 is TGTGCCAGTAGTATAAAGGGGGCAGCCTGGGAGCAGTACTTC. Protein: CASSIKGAAWEQYF.

The CDR3 coding sequence is TGTGCCAGCAGAATCCAGTTGAACACTGAAGCTTTCTTT. Translation: CASRIQLNTEAFF. V and J are TRBV6-5 and TRBJ1-1; D remains unclear. CDR3 size: 13 residues. With 6 bases removed from V and 0 bases from J, the gap between germline ends came to 8 bases. The germline CDR1 and CDR2 sequences are MNHEY and SVGAGI.